These T cell receptor beta chains were read from a single sample in a study of T cells in Graves' hyperthyroidism and ophthalmopathy. MiXCR was run by TCRdb on the multiplex PCR reads, yielding one entry per CDR3 protein. Here the sample spans some 140,000 distinct CDR3 sequences, approximately 20% being singletons. What was sequenced was blood. Receptor source: a woman aged 45-59 years with Graves' hyperthyroidism that later progressed to Graves' ophthalmopathy. The CDR3 runs from the conserved cysteine through the conserved F or W. D genes are given only for firm matches. Some rows have no size entry. The others give once, few or many, or a class for an expanded clone.

j_gene	d_gene	v_gene	abundance	len	CDR3aa	CDR3nt
TRBJ2-1	TRBD1	TRBV28	many	15	CATGGASLSYNEQFF	TGTGCCACAGGGGGCGCGTCCCTTTCCTACAATGAGCAGTTCTTC
TRBJ2-3	TRBD2	TRBV6-1	.	17	CASSPRTSGRSTDTQYF	TGTGCCAGCAGTCCCCGTACTAGCGGGAGGAGCACAGATACGCAGTATTTT
TRBJ2-5	TRBD2	TRBV20-1	few	14	CSARKTSVGETQYF	TGCAGTGCTAGAAAAACTAGCGTCGGGGAGACCCAGTACTTC
TRBJ2-3	.	TRBV12-5	many	13	CASGLAGPDTQYF	TGTGCTAGTGGTTTGGCCGGACCAGATACGCAGTATTTT
TRBJ2-2	.	TRBV27	.	17	CASSLWFSERDTGELFF	TGTGCCAGCAGTTTATGGTTTTCTGAACGGGACACCGGGGAGCTGTTTTTT
TRBJ2-7	.	TRBV2	many	11	CASGSSYEQYF	TGTGCCAGCGGATCTTCCTACGAGCAGTACTTC
TRBJ2-3	TRBD2	TRBV28	many	15	CASKPSGGGTDTQYF	TGTGCCAGCAAGCCTAGCGGAGGGGGCACAGATACGCAGTATTTT
TRBJ1-4	.	TRBV6-4	few	17	CASGISGTRIFNEKLFF	TGTGCCAGCGGAATCTCCGGGACCCGGATATTTAATGAAAAACTGTTTTTT
TRBJ2-7	TRBD1	TRBV5-1	many	15	CASSTGTGRSYEQYF	TGCGCCAGCAGCACCGGGACAGGTCGATCCTACGAGCAGTACTTC
TRBJ2-1	TRBD2	TRBV28	many	14	CASSLTSGSREQFF	TGCGCCAGCAGCTTGACTAGCGGGAGCCGGGAGCAGTTCTTC
TRBJ1-1	.	TRBV20-1	many	14	CSARATPNSGEAFF	TGCAGTGCTAGAGCGACACCCAACTCAGGGGAAGCTTTCTTT
TRBJ1-2	.	TRBV18	.	14	CASSVQGAEWGYTF	TGTGCCAGCTCCGTACAGGGAGCGGAGTGGGGCTACACCTTC
TRBJ1-6	TRBD1	TRBV6-1	few	14	CASSDRDSGSPLHF	TGTGCCAGCAGTGACCGGGACAGTGGATCACCCCTCCACTTT
TRBJ2-5	.	TRBV20-1	many	14	CSAQKGITSETQYF	TGCAGTGCCCAAAAGGGGATAACAAGCGAGACCCAGTACTTC
TRBJ2-1	TRBD2	TRBV28	many	20	CASSFMVTGRGLAGGNEQFF	TGTGCCAGCAGTTTTATGGTCACGGGGAGAGGACTAGCGGGAGGTAATGAGCAGTTCTTC
TRBJ1-1	.	TRBV19	.	13	CATSATAPSGAFF	TGTGCCACCTCCGCCACTGCCCCTTCTGGAGCTTTCTTT
TRBJ1-1	.	TRBV28	.	14	CASSRRGASPEAFF	TGTGCCAGCAGCCGACGGGGGGCGAGCCCTGAAGCTTTCTTT
TRBJ2-7	TRBD1	TRBV6-1	many	15	CASRGTGGYSYEQYF	TGTGCCAGCAGGGGGACAGGGGGCTATAGTTACGAGCAGTACTTC
TRBJ2-2	.	TRBV7-3	.	14	CASSLSGGTGELFF	TGTGCCAGCAGCTTAAGTGGGGGCACCGGGGAGCTGTTTTTT
TRBJ2-2	.	TRBV5-1	many	13	CASSFGGAGELFF	TGCGCCAGCAGCTTTGGGGGCGCCGGGGAGCTGTTTTTT
TRBJ1-5	.	TRBV7-8	.	15	CASSLGRWGNQPQHF	TGTGCCAGCAGCTTAGGGCGGTGGGGCAATCAGCCCCAGCATTTT
TRBJ1-1	.	TRBV27	few	15	CASSFSGGANTEAFF	TGTGCCAGCAGTTTTTCGGGGGGCGCGAACACTGAAGCTTTCTTT
TRBJ2-1	.	TRBV2	many	14	CASGVGSSYNEQFF	TGTGCCAGCGGGGTGGGGAGCTCCTACAATGAGCAGTTCTTC
TRBJ2-3	.	TRBV6-1	many	15	CASSELSGSTDTQYF	TGTGCCAGCAGTGAACTAAGCGGGAGCACAGATACGCAGTATTTT
TRBJ2-5	.	TRBV7-3	few	20	CASSLTSRDLTRGSQETQYF	TGTGCCAGCAGCTTAACTAGCCGGGACTTAACTCGAGGGTCGCAAGAGACCCAGTACTTC
TRBJ1-5	.	TRBV24-1	many	19	CATSDFSLIFLYSNQPQHF	TGTGCCACCAGTGATTTCAGCCTTATATTTCTATATAGCAATCAGCCCCAGCATTTT
TRBJ2-1	.	TRBV5-4	.	14	CASSLGQTRNEQFF	TGTGCCAGCAGCTTAGGCCAAACAAGGAATGAGCAGTTCTTC
TRBJ2-5	TRBD2	TRBV29-1	few	12	CSSGTSEETQYF	TGCAGCTCCGGGACTAGCGAAGAGACCCAGTACTTC
TRBJ1-6	.	TRBV30	many	14	CAWTGQPYNSPLHF	TGTGCCTGGACCGGGCAGCCTTATAATTCACCCCTCCACTTT
TRBJ2-1	.	TRBV7-9	.	16	CASSPSVGDRYNEQFF	TGTGCCAGCAGCCCGTCCGTAGGGGACCGCTACAATGAGCAGTTCTTC
TRBJ2-3	.	TRBV5-8	.	15	CASSLPGQGSDTQYF	TGTGCCAGCAGCTTGCCAGGCCAGGGGTCAGATACGCAGTATTTT
TRBJ2-5	.	TRBV25-1	many	11	CASSGQGDQYF	TGTGCCAGCAGTGGGCAGGGCGACCAGTACTTC